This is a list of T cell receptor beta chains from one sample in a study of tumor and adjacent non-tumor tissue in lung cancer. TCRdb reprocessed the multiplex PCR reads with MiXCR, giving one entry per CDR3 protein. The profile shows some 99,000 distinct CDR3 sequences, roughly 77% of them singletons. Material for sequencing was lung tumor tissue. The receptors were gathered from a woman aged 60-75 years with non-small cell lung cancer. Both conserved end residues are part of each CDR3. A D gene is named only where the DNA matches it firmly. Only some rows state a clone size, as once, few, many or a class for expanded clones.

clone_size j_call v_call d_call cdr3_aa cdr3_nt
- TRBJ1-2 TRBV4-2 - CFSSQDVTSNYGYTF TGTTTCAGCAGCCAGGACGTGACCTCTAACTATGGCTACACCTTC
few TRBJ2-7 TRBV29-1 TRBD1 CSVARTGGGEQYF TGCAGCGTGGCCAGGACAGGGGGCGGCGAGCAGTACTTC
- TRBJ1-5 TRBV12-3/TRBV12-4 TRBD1 CASSLMWGGQGGSQHF TGTGCCAGCAGTTTAATGTGGGGGGGACAGGGGGGCAGCCAGCATTTT
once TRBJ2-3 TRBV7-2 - CVSSPGEDTQYF TGTGTCAGCAGCCCGGGAGAAGATACGCAATATTTT
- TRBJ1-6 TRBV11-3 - CASRLEDRYNSLHHF TGTGCCAGCAGGTTAGAGGACAGATATAATTCACTCCACCACTTT
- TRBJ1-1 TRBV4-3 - CASRQGAAGEDTEAFF TGCGCCAGCAGGCAAGGGGCGGCGGGGGAGGACACTGAAGCCTTCTTT
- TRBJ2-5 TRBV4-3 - CASSRHRVSRGTQYF TGCGCCAGCAGCCGACACCGGGTCTCACGAGGGACCCAGTACTTC
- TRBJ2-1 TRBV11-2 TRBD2 CASGSKRGAGGIGEQFF TGTGCCAGCGGCTCGAAAAGGGGCGCGGGAGGTATTGGAGAGCAGTTCTTC
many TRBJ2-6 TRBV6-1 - CASSDKRKGSSGANALTF TGTGCCAGCAGTGACAAGCGTAAGGGTTCCTCTGGGGCCAACGCCCTGACTTTC
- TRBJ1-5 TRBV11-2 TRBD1 CASSQDRGQSQHF TGTGCCAGCTCACAGGACAGGGGTCAGTCCCAGCACTTT
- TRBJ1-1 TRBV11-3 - CASMLEASNTEAFF TGTGCCAGCATGCTGGAGGCCTCGAATACTGAAGCTTTCTTT
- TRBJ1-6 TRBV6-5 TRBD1 CASRGGQGDSPYNSPLHF TGTGCCAGCAGGGGCGGACAGGGCGATAGCCCCTATAATTCACCCCTCCACTTT
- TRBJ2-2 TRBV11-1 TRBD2 CVRSPRLAGGSTGELFF TGTGTCCGCAGCCCGCGACTAGCGGGAGGATCCACCGGGGAGCTGTTTTTT
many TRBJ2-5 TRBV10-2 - CASSGMGETQYF TGCGCCAGCAGTGGGATGGGAGAGACCCAGTACTTC
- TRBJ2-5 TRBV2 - CASSEDTGRTQYF TGTGCCAGCAGTGAAGACACGGGTCGGACCCAGTACTTC
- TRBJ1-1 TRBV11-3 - CVSSLIGPPGRMNTEAIF TGTGTCAGCAGCCTAATTGGGCCGCCGGGACGGATGAACACTGAAGCTATCTTT
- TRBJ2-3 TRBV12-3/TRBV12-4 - CASSSYLWAQYF TGTGCCAGCAGTTCGTACCTATGGGCGCAGTATTTT
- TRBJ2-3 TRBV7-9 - CASSLRTYTQYF TGTGCCAGCAGCTTACGAACATATACGCAGTATTTT
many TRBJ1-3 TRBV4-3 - CASSQFPVGNTIYF TGCGCCAGCAGCCAATTCCCAGTCGGAAACACCATATATTTT
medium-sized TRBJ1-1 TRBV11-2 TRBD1 CASSLTTGMRAEAFF TGTGCCAGCAGCCTCACGACAGGGATGAGGGCTGAAGCTTTCTTT